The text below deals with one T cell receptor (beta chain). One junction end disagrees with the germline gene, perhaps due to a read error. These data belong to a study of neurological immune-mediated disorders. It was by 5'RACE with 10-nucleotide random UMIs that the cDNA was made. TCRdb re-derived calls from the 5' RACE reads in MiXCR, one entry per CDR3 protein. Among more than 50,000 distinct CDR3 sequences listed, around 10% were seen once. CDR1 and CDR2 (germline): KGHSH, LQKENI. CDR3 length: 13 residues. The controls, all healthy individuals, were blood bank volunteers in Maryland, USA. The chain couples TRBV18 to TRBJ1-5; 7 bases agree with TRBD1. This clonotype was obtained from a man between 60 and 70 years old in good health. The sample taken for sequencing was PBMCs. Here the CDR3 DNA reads TGTGCCAGCTCCCAAGACAGGGATCAGCCCCACCATTTT. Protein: CASSQDRDQPHHF. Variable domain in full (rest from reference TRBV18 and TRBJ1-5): NAGVMQNPRHLVRRRGQEARLRCSPMKGHSHVYWYRQLPEEGLKFMVYLQKENIIDESGMPKERFSAEFPKEGPSILRIQQVVRGDSAAYFCASSQDRDQPHHFGDGTRLSIL.